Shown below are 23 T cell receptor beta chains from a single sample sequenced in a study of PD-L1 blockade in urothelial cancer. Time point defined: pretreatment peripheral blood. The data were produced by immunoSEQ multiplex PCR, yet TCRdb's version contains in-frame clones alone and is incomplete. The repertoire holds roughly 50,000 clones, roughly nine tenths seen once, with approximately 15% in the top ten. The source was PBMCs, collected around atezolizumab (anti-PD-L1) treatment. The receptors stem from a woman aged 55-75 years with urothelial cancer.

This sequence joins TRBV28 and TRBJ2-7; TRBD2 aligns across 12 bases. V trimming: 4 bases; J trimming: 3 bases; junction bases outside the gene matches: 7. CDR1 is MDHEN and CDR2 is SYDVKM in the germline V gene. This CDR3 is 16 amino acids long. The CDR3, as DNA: TGTGCCAGCAGTTCCCTCGGACTAGCGGGAAACTACGAGCAGTACTTC. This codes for CASSSLGLAGNYEQYF.

The CDR3 protein is CASTVGGLGGNTIYF. The CDR3 bases are TGTGCCAGCACCGTAGGGGGCCTCGGGGGAAACACCATATATTTT. V gene TRBV2 combines with J gene TRBJ1-3; 7 bases agree with TRBD1. CDR1 is SNHLY and CDR2 is FYNNEI in the germline V gene. This CDR3 contains 15 residues. V was pared by 7 bases and J by 4 bases, with 10 bases of the junction left unmatched. Combining the CDR3 with reference TRBV2 and TRBJ1-3 gives the whole variable domain EPEVTQTPSHQVTQMGQEVILRCVPISNHLYFYWYRQILGQKVEFLVSFYNNEISEKSEIFDDQFSVERPDGSNFTLKIRSTKLEDSAMYFCASTVGGLGGNTIYFGEGSWLTVV.

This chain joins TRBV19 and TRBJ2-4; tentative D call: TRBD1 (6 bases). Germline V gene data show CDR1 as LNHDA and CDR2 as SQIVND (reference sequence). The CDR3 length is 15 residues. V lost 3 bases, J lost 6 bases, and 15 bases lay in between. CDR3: CASSIGAGAGNIQYF. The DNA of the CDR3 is TGTGCCAGTAGTATCGGGGCAGGGGCAGGAAACATTCAGTACTTC.

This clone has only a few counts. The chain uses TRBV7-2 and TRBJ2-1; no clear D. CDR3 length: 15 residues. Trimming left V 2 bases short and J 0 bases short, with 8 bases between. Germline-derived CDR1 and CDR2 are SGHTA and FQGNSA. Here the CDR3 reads CASSLRPSSYNEQFF. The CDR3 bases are TGTGCCAGCAGCTTAAGGCCTAGCTCCTACAATGAGCAGTTCTTC.

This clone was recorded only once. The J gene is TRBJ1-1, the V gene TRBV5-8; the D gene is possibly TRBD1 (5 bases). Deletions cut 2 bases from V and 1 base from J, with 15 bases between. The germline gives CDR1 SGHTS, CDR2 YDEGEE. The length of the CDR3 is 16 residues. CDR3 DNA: TGTGCCAGCAGCTTCACTCCAGGGTTACGGAACACTGAAGCTTTCTTT. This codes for CASSFTPGLRNTEAFF. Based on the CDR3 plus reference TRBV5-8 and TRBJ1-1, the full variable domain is EAGVTQSPTHLIKTRGQQATLRCSPISGHTSVYWYQQALGLGLQFLLWYDEGEERNRGNFPPRFSGRQFPNYSSELNVNALELEDSALYLCASSFTPGLRNTEAFFGQGTRLTVV.

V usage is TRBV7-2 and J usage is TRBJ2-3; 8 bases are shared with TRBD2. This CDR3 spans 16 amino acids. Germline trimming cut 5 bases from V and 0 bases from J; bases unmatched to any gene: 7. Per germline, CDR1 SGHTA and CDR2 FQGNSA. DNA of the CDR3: TGTGCCAGCAGCGCTGCTAGCGGGTTTAGCACAGATACGCAGTATTTT. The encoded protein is CASSAASGFSTDTQYF.

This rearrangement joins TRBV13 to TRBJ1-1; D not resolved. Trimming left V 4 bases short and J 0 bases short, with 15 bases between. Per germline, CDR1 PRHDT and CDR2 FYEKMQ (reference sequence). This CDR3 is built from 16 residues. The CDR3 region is CASSSRAGGMNTEAFF. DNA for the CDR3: TGTGCCAGCAGCTCACGGGCCGGAGGGATGAACACTGAAGCTTTCTTT.

The CDR3 nucleotides are TGTGCCAGCAGCTCACGTTACAGGCGGGAGGGCTACGAGCAGTACTTC. Translating gives CASSSRYRREGYEQYF. The chain combines TRBV7-2 with TRBJ2-7; 9 bases match TRBD2. CDR1 is SGHTA, CDR2 FQGNSA, per germline. The CDR3 is made up of 16 amino acids. V was clipped by 4 bases and J by 3 bases; unmatched bases: 10.

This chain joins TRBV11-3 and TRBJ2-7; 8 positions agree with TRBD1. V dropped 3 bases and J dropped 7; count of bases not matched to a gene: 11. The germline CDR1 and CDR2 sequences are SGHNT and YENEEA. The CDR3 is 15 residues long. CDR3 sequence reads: CASSFRDRPREEQYF. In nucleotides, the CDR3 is TGTGCCAGCAGCTTCCGGGACAGGCCTCGGGAGGAGCAGTACTTC.

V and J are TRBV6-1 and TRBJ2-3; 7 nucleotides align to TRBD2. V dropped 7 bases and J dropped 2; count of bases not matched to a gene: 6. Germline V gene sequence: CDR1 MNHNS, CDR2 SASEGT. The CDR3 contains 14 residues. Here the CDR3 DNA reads TGTGCCAGCACCGAGGGACTAACCACAGATACGCAGTATTTT. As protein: CASTEGLTTDTQYF.

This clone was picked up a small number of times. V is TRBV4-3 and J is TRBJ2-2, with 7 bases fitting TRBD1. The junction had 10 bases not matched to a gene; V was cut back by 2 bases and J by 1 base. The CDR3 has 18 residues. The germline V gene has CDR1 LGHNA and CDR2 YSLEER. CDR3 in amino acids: CASSQHETGWQNTGELFF. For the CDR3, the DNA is TGCGCCAGCAGCCAACATGAGACAGGGTGGCAGAACACCGGGGAGCTGTTTTTT.

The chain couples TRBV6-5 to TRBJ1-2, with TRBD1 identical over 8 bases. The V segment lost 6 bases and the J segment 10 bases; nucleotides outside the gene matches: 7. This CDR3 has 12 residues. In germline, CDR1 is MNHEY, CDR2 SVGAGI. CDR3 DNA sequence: TGTGCCAGCAGCCCGACAGGGGTAATCTACACCTTC. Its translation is CASSPTGVIYTF.

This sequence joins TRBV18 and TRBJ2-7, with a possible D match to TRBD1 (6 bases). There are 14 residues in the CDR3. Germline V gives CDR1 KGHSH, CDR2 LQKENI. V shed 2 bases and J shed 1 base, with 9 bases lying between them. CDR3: CASSPRTASYEQYF. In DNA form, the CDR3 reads TGTGCCAGCTCACCAAGGACAGCGTCCTACGAGCAGTACTTC.

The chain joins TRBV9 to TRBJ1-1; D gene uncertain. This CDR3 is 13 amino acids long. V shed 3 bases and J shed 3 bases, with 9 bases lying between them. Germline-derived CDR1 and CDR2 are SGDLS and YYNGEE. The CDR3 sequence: CASSAETDTEAFF. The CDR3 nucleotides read TGTGCCAGCAGCGCCGAAACTGACACTGAAGCTTTCTTT.

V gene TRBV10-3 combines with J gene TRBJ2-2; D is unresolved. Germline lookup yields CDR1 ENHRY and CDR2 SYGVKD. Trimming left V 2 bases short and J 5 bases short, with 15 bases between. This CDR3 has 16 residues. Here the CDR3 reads CAISEAPSRATGELFF. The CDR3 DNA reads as TGTGCCATCAGTGAGGCCCCGTCAAGAGCAACCGGGGAGCTGTTTTTT.

This chain's CDR3 is CASSLARQLTGFLGEQFF. The CDR3 DNA follows: TGCGCCAGCAGCTTGGCCAGGCAACTGACAGGGTTTCTTGGTGAGCAGTTCTTC. This chain uses TRBV5-1 with TRBJ2-1; TRBD1 matches at 7 bases. Germline V gene data show CDR1 as SGHRS and CDR2 as YFSETQ. V shed 0 bases, J shed 9 bases, and the junction held 18 bases outside the gene matches. The CDR3 consists of 18 residues.

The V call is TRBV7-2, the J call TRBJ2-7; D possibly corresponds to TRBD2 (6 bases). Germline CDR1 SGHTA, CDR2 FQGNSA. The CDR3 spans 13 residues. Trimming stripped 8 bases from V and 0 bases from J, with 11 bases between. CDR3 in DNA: TGTGCCAGCTCTAGCGCCTACTCCTACGAGCAGTACTTC. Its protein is CASSSAYSYEQYF.

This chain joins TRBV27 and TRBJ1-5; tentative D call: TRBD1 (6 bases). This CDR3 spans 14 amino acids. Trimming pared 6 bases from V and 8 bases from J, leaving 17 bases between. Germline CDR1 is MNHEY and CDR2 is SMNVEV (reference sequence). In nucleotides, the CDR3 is TGTGCCAGCAGGTCGGAGGGGGGGGTTAAGCCCCAGCATTTT. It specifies CASRSEGGVKPQHF.

The CDR3 coding sequence is TGTGCCTGGAGGCCGACTAGGGAGTCGCGGGATACGCAGTATTTT. It encodes CAWRPTRESRDTQYF. The chain has TRBV30 and TRBJ2-3, with a possible D match to TRBD2 (6 bases). Germline lookup yields CDR1 GTSNPN and CDR2 SVGIG (reference sequence). V gave up 3 bases and J gave up 6 bases, with 19 bases separating them. The CDR3 extends over 15 amino acids.

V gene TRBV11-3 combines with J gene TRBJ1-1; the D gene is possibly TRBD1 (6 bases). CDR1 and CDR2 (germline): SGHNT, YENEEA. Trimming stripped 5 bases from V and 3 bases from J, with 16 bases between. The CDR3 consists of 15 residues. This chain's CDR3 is CASSPGGGGDTEAFF. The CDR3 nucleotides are TGTGCCAGCAGCCCCGGTGGGGGCGGTGACACTGAAGCTTTCTTT.

The CDR3 loop reads CASSSRTGGTETQYF. In DNA, the CDR3 is TGTGCCAGCAGTTCCCGGACAGGGGGGACAGAGACCCAGTACTTC. V gene TRBV27 combines with J gene TRBJ2-5; 10 bases are shared with TRBD1. The CDR3 length is 15 residues. Unmatched junction bases numbered 6, after V lost 4 bases and J lost 4 bases. Germline-derived CDR1 and CDR2 are MNHEY and SMNVEV (reference sequence).

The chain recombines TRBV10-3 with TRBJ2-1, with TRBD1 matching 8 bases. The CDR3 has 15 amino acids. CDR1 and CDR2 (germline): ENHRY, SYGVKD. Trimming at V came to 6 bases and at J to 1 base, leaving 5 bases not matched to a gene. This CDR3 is CAIRVQGESYNEQFF. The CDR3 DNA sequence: TGTGCCATCAGGGTACAGGGGGAGTCCTACAATGAGCAGTTCTTC.

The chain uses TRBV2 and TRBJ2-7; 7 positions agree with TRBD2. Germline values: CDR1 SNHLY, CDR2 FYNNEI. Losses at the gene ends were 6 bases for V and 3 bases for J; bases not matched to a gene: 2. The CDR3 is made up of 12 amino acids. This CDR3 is CASRASGYEQYF. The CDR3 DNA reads TGTGCCAGCAGGGCTAGCGGCTACGAGCAGTACTTC.